This TCR beta chain was found in a study of cytomegalovirus exposure and HLA in healthy donors. 60 Vbeta and 13 Jbeta primers were used in PCR. The data were produced by immunoSEQ multiplex PCR, yet TCRdb's version contains in-frame clones alone and is incomplete. The sample has around 160,000 clones; roughly 87% are singletons. Specimen: PBMCs. This sequence was found in a man aged 45 to 65 in good health and CMV-seropositive.

CDR3 sequence reads: CASRTGGLAGGAGEQFF. As DNA, the CDR3 is TGTGCCAGTAGAACAGGCGGACTAGCGGGGGGGGCAGGTGAGCAGTTCTTC. The chain links TRBV19 to TRBJ2-1; 15 bases agree with TRBD2. Unmatched junction bases numbered 12, after V lost 6 bases and J lost 9 bases. This CDR3 has 17 residues. Germline V gene sequence: CDR1 LNHDA, CDR2 SQIVND (reference sequence).